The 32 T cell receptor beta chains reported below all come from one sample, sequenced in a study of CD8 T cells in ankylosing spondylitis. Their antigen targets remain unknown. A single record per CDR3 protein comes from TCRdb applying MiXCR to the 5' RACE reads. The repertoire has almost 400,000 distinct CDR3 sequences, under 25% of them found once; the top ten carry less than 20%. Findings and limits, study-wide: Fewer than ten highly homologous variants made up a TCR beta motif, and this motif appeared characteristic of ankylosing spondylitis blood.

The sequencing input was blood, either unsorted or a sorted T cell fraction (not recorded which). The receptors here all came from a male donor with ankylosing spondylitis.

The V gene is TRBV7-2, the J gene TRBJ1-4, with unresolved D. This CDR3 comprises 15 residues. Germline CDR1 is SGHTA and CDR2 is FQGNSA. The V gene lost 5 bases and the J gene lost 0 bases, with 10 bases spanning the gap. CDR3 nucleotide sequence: TGTGCCAGCAGCCCCCACTTGGCAACTAATGAAAAACTGTTTTTT. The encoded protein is CASSPHLATNEKLFF.

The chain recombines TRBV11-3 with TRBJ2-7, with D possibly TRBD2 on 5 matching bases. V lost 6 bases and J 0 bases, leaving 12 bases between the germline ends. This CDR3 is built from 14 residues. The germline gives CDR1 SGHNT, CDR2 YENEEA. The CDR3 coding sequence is TGTGCCAGCAGTCGGACGGGAAGCTCCTACGAGCAGTACTTC. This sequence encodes CASSRTGSSYEQYF.

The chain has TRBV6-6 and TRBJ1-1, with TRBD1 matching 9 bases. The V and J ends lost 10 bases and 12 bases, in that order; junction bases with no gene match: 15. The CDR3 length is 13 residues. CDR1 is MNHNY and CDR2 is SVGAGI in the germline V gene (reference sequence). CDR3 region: CATKGQGGQGSFF. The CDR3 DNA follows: TGTGCCACTAAGGGACAGGGAGGGCAAGGATCTTTCTTT.

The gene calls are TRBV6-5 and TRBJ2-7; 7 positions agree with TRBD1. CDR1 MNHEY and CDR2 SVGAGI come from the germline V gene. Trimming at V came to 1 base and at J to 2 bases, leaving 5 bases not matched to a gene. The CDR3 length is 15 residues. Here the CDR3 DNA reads TGTGCCAGCAGTTACTTCGACAGGGTTCCCTACGAGCAGTACTTC. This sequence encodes CASSYFDRVPYEQYF.

Here the CDR3 reads CASSPDRAQETQYF. The CDR3 DNA follows: TGTGCCAGCAGCCCCGACAGGGCCCAAGAGACCCAGTACTTC. This rearrangement joins TRBV7-2 to TRBJ2-5, with 7 positions matching TRBD1. CDR1 is SGHTA, CDR2 FQGNSA, per germline. The CDR3 has 14 amino acids. The V gene end was trimmed by 5 bases and the J gene end by 1 base; junction bases not matched to a gene: 4.

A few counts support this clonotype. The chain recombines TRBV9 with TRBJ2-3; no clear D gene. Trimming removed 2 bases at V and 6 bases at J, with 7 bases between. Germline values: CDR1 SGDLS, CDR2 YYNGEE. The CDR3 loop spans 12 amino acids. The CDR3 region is CASSVGSDTQYF. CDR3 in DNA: TGTGCCAGCAGCGTCGGCTCTGATACGCAGTATTTT.

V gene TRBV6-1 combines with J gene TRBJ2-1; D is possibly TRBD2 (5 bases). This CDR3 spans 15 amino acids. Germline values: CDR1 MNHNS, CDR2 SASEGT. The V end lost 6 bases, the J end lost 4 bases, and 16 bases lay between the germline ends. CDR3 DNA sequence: TGTGCCAGCAGCCGAGCCACAGCGGCATACAATGAGCAGTTCTTC. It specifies CASSRATAAYNEQFF.

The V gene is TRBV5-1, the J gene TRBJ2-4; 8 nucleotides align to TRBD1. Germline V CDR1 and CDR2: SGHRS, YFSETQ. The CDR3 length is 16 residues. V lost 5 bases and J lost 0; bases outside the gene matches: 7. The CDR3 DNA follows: TGCGCCAGCAGTTCGGGCAGGGGGCTAGCCAAAAACATTCAGTACTTC. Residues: CASSSGRGLAKNIQYF.

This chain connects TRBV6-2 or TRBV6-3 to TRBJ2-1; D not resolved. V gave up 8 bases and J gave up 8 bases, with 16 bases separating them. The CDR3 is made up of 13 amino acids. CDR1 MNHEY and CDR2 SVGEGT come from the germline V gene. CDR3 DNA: TGTGCCAGCCTCGGACCCCCTTGGGATGAGCAGTTCTTC. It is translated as CASLGPPWDEQFF.

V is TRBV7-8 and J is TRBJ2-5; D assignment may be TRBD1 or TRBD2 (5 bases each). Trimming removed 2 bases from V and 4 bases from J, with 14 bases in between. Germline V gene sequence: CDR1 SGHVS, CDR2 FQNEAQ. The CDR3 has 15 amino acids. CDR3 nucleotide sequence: TGTGCCAGCAGCTTATACGGGGACCGTGCAGAGACCCAGTACTTC. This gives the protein CASSLYGDRAETQYF.

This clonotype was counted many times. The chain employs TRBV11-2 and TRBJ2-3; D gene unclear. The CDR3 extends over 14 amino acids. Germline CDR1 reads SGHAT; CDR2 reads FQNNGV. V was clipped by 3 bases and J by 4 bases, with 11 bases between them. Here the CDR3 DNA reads TGTGCCAGCAGCTTCCTTCCGTTCCCAGATACGCAGTATTTT. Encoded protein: CASSFLPFPDTQYF. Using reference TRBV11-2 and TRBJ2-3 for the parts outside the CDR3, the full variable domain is EAGVAQSPRYKIIEKRQSVAFWCNPISGHATLYWYQQILGQGPKLLIQFQNNGVVDDSQLPKDRFSAERLKGVDSTLKIQPAKLEDSAVYLCASSFLPFPDTQYFGPGTRLTVL.

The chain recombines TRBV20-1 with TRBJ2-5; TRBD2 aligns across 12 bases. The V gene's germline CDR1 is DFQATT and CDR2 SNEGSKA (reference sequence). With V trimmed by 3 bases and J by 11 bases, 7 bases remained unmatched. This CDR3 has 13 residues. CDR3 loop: CSARGRLAGAQYF. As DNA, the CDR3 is TGCAGTGCTAGGGGGAGACTAGCGGGAGCTCAGTACTTC.

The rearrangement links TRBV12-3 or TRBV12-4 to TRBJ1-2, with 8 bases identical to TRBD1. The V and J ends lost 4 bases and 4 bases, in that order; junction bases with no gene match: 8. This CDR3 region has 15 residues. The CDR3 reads CASSSTDRGSYGYTF. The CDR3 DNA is TGTGCCAGCAGTTCCACTGACAGGGGCTCCTATGGCTACACCTTC.

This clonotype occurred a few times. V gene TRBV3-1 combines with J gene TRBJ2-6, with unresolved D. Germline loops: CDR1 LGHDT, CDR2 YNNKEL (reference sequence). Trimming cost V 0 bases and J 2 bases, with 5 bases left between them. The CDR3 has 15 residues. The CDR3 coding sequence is TGTGCCAGCAGCCAAGATTTGACTGGGGCCAACGTCCTGACTTTC. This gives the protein CASSQDLTGANVLTF.

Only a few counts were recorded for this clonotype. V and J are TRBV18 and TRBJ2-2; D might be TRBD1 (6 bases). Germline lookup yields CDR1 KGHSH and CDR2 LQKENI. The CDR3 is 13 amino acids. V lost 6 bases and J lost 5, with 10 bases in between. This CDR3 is CASSTDRTGELFF. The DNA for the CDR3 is TGTGCCAGCTCCACGGACAGAACCGGGGAGCTGTTTTTT.

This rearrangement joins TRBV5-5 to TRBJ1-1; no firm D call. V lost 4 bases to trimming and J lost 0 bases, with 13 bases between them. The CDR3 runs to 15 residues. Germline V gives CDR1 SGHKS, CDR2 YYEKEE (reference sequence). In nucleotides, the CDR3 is TGTGCCAGCAGCCTGGTTATTTCAGTGAACACTGAAGCTTTCTTT. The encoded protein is CASSLVISVNTEAFF.

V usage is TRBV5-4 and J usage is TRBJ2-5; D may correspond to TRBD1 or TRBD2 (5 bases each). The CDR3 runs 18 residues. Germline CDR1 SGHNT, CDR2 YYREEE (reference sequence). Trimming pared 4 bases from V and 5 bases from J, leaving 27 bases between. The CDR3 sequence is CASSAPSGPNGGKETQYF. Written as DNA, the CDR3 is TGTGCCAGCAGCGCCCCCTCCGGTCCCAATGGGGGTAAGGAGACCCAGTACTTC.

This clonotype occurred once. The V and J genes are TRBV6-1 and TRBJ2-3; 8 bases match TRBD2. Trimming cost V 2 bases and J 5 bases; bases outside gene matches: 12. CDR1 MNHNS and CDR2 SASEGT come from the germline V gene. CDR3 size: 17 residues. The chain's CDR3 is CASSERGLAGLGDTQYF. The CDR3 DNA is TGTGCCAGCAGTGAACGAGGACTAGCAGGTTTGGGAGATACGCAGTATTTT.

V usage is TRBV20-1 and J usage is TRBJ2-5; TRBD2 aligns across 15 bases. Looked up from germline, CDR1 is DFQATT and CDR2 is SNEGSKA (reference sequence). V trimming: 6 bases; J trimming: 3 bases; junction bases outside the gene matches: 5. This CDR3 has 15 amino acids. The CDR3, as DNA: TGCAGTGCCGGACTAGCGGGAGGGCGGGAAGAGACCCAGTACTTC. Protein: CSAGLAGGREETQYF.

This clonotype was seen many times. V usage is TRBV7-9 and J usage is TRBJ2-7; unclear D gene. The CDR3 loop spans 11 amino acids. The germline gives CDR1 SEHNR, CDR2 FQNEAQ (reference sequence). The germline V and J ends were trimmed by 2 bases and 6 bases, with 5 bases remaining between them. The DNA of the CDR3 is TGTGCCAGCAGCTTAAAAGCCGAGCAGTACTTC. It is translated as CASSLKAEQYF.

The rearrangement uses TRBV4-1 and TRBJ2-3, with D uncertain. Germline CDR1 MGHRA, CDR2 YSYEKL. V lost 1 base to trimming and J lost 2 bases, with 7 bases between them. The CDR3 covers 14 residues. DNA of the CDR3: TGCGCCAGCAGCCAAGTCCGTTACACAGATACGCAGTATTTT. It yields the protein CASSQVRYTDTQYF.

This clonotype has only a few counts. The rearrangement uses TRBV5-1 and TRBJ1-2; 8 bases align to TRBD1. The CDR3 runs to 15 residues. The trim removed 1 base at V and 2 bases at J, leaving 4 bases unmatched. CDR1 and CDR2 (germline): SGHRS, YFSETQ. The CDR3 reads CASSLLGTGNYGYTF. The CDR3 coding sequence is TGCGCCAGCAGCTTGTTGGGGACAGGCAACTATGGCTACACCTTC.

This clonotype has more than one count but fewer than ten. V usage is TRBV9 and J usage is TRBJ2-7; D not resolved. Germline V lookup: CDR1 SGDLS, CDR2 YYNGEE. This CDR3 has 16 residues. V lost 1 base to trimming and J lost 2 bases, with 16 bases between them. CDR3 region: CASSVRSSGLAYEQYF. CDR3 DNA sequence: TGTGCCAGCAGCGTAAGGTCTTCGGGTCTTGCCTACGAGCAGTACTTC. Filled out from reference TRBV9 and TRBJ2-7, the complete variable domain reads DSGVTQTPKHLITATGQRVTLRCSPRSGDLSVYWYQQSLDQGLQFLIQYYNGEERAKGNILERFSAQQFPDLHSELNLSSLELGDSALYFCASSVRSSGLAYEQYFGPGTRLTVT.

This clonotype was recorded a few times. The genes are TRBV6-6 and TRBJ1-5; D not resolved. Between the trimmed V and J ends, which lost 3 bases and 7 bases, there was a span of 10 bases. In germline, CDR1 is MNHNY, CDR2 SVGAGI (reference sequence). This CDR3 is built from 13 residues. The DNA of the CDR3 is TGTGCCAGCAGTTATGGGATTACGCAGCCCCAGCATTTT. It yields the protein CASSYGITQPQHF.

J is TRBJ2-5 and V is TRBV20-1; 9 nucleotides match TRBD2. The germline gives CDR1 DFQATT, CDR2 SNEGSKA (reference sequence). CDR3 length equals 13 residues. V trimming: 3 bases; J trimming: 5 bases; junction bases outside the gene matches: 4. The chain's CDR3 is CSASSSGMETQYF. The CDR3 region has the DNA TGCAGTGCTAGCTCTAGCGGGATGGAGACCCAGTACTTC.

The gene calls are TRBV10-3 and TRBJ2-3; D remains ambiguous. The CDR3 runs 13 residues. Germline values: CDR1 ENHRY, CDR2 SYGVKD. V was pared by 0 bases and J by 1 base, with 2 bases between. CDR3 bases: TGTGCCATCAGTGAGTCGGGCACAGATACGCAGTATTTT. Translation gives CAISESGTDTQYF.

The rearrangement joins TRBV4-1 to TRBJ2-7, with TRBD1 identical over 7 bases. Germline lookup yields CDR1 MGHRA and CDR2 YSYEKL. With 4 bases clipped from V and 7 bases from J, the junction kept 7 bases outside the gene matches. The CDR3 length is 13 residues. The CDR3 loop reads CASSPGTVGEQYF. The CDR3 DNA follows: TGCGCCAGCAGCCCCGGGACAGTGGGGGAGCAGTACTTC.

Here the CDR3 DNA reads TGTGCCAGCAGCTCGGACAGGGAGAGGGAGCTGTTTTTT. Translated: CASSSDRERELFF. This sequence joins TRBV7-2 and TRBJ2-2, with 8 bases lining up with TRBD1. The CDR3 has 13 amino acids. The germline V gene has CDR1 SGHTA and CDR2 FQGNSA. V gave up 4 bases and J gave up 9 bases; unmatched junction bases: 4.

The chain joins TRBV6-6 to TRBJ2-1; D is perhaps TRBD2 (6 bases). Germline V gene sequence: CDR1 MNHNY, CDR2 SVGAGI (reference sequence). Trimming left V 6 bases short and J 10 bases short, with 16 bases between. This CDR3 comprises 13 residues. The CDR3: CASSPHQGGEQFF. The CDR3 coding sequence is TGTGCCAGCAGCCCACACCAGGGAGGCGAGCAGTTCTTC.

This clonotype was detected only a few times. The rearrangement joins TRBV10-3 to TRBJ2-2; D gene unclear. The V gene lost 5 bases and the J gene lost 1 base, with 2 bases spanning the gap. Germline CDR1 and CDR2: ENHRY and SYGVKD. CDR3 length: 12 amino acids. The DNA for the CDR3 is TGTGCCATCAGTAAGAACACCGGGGAGCTGTTTTTT. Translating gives CAISKNTGELFF.

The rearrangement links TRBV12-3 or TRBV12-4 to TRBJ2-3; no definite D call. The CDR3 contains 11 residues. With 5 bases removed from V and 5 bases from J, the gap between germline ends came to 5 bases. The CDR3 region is CASSQRDTQYF. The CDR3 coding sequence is TGTGCCAGCAGTCAGAGAGATACGCAGTATTTT.

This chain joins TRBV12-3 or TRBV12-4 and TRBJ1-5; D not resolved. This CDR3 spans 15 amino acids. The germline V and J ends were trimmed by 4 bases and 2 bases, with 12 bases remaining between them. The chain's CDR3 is CASSSQTFRNQPQHF. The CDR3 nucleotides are TGTGCCAGCAGTTCCCAGACATTTCGCAATCAGCCCCAGCATTTT.